The source of this T cell receptor beta chain is a study of T cell responses to AZD1222 COVID-19 vaccine. Study outcomes and limitations: Seropositive status at baseline applied to only six AZD1222 recipients. In a largely white British group with more females than males, clonal diversity was possibly underestimated.

Libraries were prepared by immunoSEQ multiplex PCR; TCRdb keeps only in-frame clonotypes and omits some of them. The repertoire holds tens of thousands of clones, with about 85% as singletons. A remark on this clone: Antigen unknown.

The length of the CDR3 is 15 residues. The germline V and J ends were trimmed by 3 bases and 0 bases, with 12 bases remaining between them. Per the germline V gene, CDR1 is SGHNT and CDR2 is YENEEA. The sequencing here drew on peripheral blood, taken on day 0 of AZD1222 vaccination. This TCR was recovered from an adult in good health. The chain couples TRBV11-3 to TRBJ2-7; D possibly corresponds to TRBD2 (6 bases). CDR3 bases: TGTGCCAGCAGCTTTCTCGGGGGAAGCTCCTACGAGCAGTACTTC. Amino acid sequence: CASSFLGGSSYEQYF. Variable domain in full (rest from reference TRBV11-3 and TRBJ2-7): EAGVVQSPRYKIIEKKQPVAFWCNPISGHNTLYWYLQNLGQGPELLIRYENEEAVDDSQLPKDRFSAERLKGVDSTLKIQPAELGDSAVYLCASSFLGGSSYEQYFGPGTRLTVT.